These T cell receptor beta chains were read from a single sample in a study of blood T cell repertoires in COVID-19. The method was immunoSEQ multiplex PCR; TCRdb's version includes in-frame clones alone and lacks a portion of them. The sample holds under 500,000 clones, 80% to 90% seen once. The sample comprised peripheral blood. Every receptor here comes from a woman in her 30s with acute or convalescent COVID-19. Both conserved end residues are part of each CDR3. The D gene is left open where the match is weak. Size tells how often a clone was seen (once, few, many) or the class of an expanded clone, and some rows leave it out.

length: 15; J: TRBJ2-7; size: -; D: -; V: TRBV2; DNA: TGTGCCAGCGTTCTTTCCGGGGTTTACTCCTACGAGCAGTACTTC; CDR3: CASVLSGVYSYEQYF
length: 16; J: TRBJ1-5; size: -; D: -; V: TRBV21-1; DNA: TGTGCCAGCAGCAAATGGCGGTGGGGCTTGGAGCAGCCCCAGCATTTT; CDR3: CASSKWRWGLEQPQHF
length: 13; J: TRBJ2-7; size: -; D: TRBD2; V: TRBV28; DNA: TGTGCCAGCAAAGCGGGGGGCACCTACGAGCAGTACTTC; CDR3: CASKAGGTYEQYF
length: 14; J: TRBJ2-6; size: -; D: -; V: TRBV19; DNA: TGTGCCAGTACAGGGGACTCTGGGGCCAACGTCCTGACTTTC; CDR3: CASTGDSGANVLTF
length: 18; J: TRBJ2-5; size: -; D: TRBD2; V: TRBV6-2/TRBV6-3; DNA: TGTGCCAGCAGTTATTTCGGGCTAGCGGGGGGGCCCCAAGAGACCCAGTACTTC; CDR3: CASSYFGLAGGPQETQYF
length: 14; J: TRBJ2-1; size: -; D: TRBD2; V: TRBV19; DNA: TGTGCCAGTAGTAGCGGGGGGCTCTACAATGAGCAGTTCTTC; CDR3: CASSSGGLYNEQFF
length: 14; J: TRBJ1-2; size: -; D: TRBD1; V: TRBV18; DNA: TGTGCCAGCTCACCATCGGACAGGGTCTATGGCTACACCTTC; CDR3: CASSPSDRVYGYTF
length: 12; J: TRBJ1-1; size: -; D: -; V: TRBV5-6; DNA: TGTGCCAGCAGCTTCGGGAACACTGAAGCTTTCTTT; CDR3: CASSFGNTEAFF
length: 14; J: TRBJ2-1; size: -; D: TRBD2; V: TRBV13; DNA: TGTGCCAGCAGCTTAGGCGGGGGGGCCGATGAGCAGTTCTTC; CDR3: CASSLGGGADEQFF
length: 12; J: TRBJ1-2; size: -; D: -; V: TRBV4-2; DNA: TGTGCCAGCAGCCTGATAGGGGTTGGCTACACCTTC; CDR3: CASSLIGVGYTF
length: 17; J: TRBJ2-7; size: -; D: TRBD1; V: TRBV6-1; DNA: TGTGCCAGCAGTGTACAGCCGGGACAGGCCAGCTCCTACGAGCAGTACTTC; CDR3: CASSVQPGQASSYEQYF
length: 15; J: TRBJ2-1; size: many; D: -; V: TRBV5-4; DNA: TGTGCCAGCAGACAGACAGCGAGCTCCTACAATGAGCAGTTCTTC; CDR3: CASRQTASSYNEQFF
length: 16; J: TRBJ1-2; size: -; D: -; V: TRBV7-3; DNA: TGTGCCAGCAGCTTAACTACGGACAGCACAATTTATGGCTACACCTTC; CDR3: CASSLTTDSTIYGYTF
length: 17; J: TRBJ2-6; size: once; D: TRBD2; V: TRBV27; DNA: TGTGCCCGCAGCGGGGGGGGACAACTCTCTGGGGCCAACGTCCTGACTTTC; CDR3: CARSGGGQLSGANVLTF
length: 16; J: TRBJ1-4; size: once; D: -; V: TRBV5-8; DNA: TGTGCCAGCAGCCCCTTTTTACCGACCGGGAGTGAAAAACTGTTTTTT; CDR3: CASSPFLPTGSEKLFF
length: 15; J: TRBJ2-1; size: -; D: -; V: TRBV13; DNA: TGTGCCAGCAGCTTAGGATTTCGGGTGAACAATGAGCAGTTCTTC; CDR3: CASSLGFRVNNEQFF
length: 14; J: TRBJ2-1; size: -; D: TRBD2; V: TRBV10-2; DNA: TGCGCCAGCAGGGCTAGCGGGGGGGACAATGAGCAGTTCTTC; CDR3: CASRASGGDNEQFF
length: 14; J: TRBJ2-7; size: -; D: TRBD2; V: TRBV29-1; DNA: TGCAGCGTAGCGGGACTCAGGAGCTCCTACGAGCAGTACTTC; CDR3: CSVAGLRSSYEQYF
length: 13; J: TRBJ2-3; size: -; D: TRBD2; V: TRBV24-1; DNA: TGTGCCACCAGTGGGGACTATGCAGATACGCAGTATTTT; CDR3: CATSGDYADTQYF
length: 14; J: TRBJ1-6; size: -; D: -; V: TRBV27; DNA: TGTGCCAGCAGTTTTCTGGGGCTTAATTCACCCCTCCACTTT; CDR3: CASSFLGLNSPLHF
length: 15; J: TRBJ2-7; size: -; D: TRBD2; V: TRBV11-2; DNA: TGTGCCAGCAGCTTTGGTCTAGCGGGGTGGTACGAGCAGTACTTC; CDR3: CASSFGLAGWYEQYF
length: 14; J: TRBJ2-2; size: -; D: TRBD1; V: TRBV2; DNA: TGTGCCAGTACGGACAGGGAAAACACCGGGGAGCTGTTTTTT; CDR3: CASTDRENTGELFF
length: 16; J: TRBJ2-5; size: -; D: TRBD2; V: TRBV9; DNA: TGTGCCAGCAGCGTCGGACTAGCGGGGATAGTTGAGACCCAGTACTTC; CDR3: CASSVGLAGIVETQYF
length: 15; J: TRBJ1-4; size: -; D: -; V: TRBV2; DNA: TGTGCCAGCAGCTCCGACTCCGCGACTAATGAAAAACTGTTTTTT; CDR3: CASSSDSATNEKLFF
length: 15; J: TRBJ1-6; size: -; D: -; V: TRBV6-5; DNA: TGTGCCAGCAGTTACTCCTGGACAGATATTTCACCCCTCCACTTT; CDR3: CASSYSWTDISPLHF
length: 17; J: TRBJ2-1; size: -; D: -; V: TRBV5-1; DNA: TGCGCCAGCAGCTCGCTGTGGGGAGTGAGTACCTACAATGAGCAGTTCTTC; CDR3: CASSSLWGVSTYNEQFF
length: 16; J: TRBJ2-2; size: -; D: TRBD1; V: TRBV7-9; DNA: TGTGCCAGCAGCTCAGTAGGGACAGCTATTCACGGGGAGCTGTTTTTT; CDR3: CASSSVGTAIHGELFF
length: 13; J: TRBJ2-7; size: -; D: -; V: TRBV5-1; DNA: TGCGCCAGCAGCTTGGGTCCCGGCTACGAGCAGTACTTC; CDR3: CASSLGPGYEQYF
length: 15; J: TRBJ2-1; size: -; D: -; V: TRBV24-1; DNA: TGTGCCACCAGTGATGCCGGAGGGTCCTACAATGAGCAGTTCTTC; CDR3: CATSDAGGSYNEQFF
length: 12; J: TRBJ1-1; size: -; D: -; V: TRBV5-4; DNA: TGTGCCAGCAGCTTTGGAGGCGCTGAAGCTTTCTTT; CDR3: CASSFGGAEAFF
length: 15; J: TRBJ2-3; size: -; D: TRBD2; V: TRBV7-2; DNA: TGTGCCAGCAGCTTTAGCGGGGGCGGCACAGATACGCAGTATTTT; CDR3: CASSFSGGGTDTQYF
length: 11; J: TRBJ1-1; size: -; D: -; V: TRBV5-6; DNA: TGTGCCAGCAGCCTCGGGGGTGAAGCTTTCTTT; CDR3: CASSLGGEAFF
length: 17; J: TRBJ1-1; size: few; D: -; V: TRBV15; DNA: TGTGCCACCAGCAGGGTGCCCCGAGGGTATCGGAACACTGAAGCTTTCTTT; CDR3: CATSRVPRGYRNTEAFF
length: 15; J: TRBJ2-7; size: -; D: TRBD1; V: TRBV3-1/TRBV3-2; DNA: TGTGCCAGCAGCCAAGTTCCCAGGGGGCAAGGCGAGCAGTACTTC; CDR3: CASSQVPRGQGEQYF
length: 15; J: TRBJ1-1; size: -; D: TRBD1; V: TRBV2; DNA: TGTGCCAGCACCGAGGCACGGACAGGCCGTGCGGCCGCTTTCTTT; CDR3: CASTEARTGRAAAFF
length: 15; J: TRBJ1-2; size: -; D: TRBD1; V: TRBV3-1/TRBV3-2; DNA: TGTGCCAGCAGCCAAGATCTAGGGGGCGCCTCTGGCTACACCTTC; CDR3: CASSQDLGGASGYTF
length: 14; J: TRBJ2-1; size: few; D: TRBD2; V: TRBV2; DNA: TGTGCCAGCAGTTTGGGCGGGGGGGCCAATGAGCAGTTCTTC; CDR3: CASSLGGGANEQFF
length: 15; J: TRBJ1-3; size: once; D: -; V: TRBV24-1; DNA: TGTGCCACCAGTGACCCAAATACAGGGAGTGACACCATATATTTT; CDR3: CATSDPNTGSDTIYF
length: 13; J: TRBJ1-1; size: -; D: -; V: TRBV2; DNA: TGTGCCAGCCGCAAGGGGGAAGGGACTGAAGCTTTCTTT; CDR3: CASRKGEGTEAFF
length: 15; J: TRBJ1-6; size: once; D: -; V: TRBV30; DNA: TGTGCCTGGAGTGTACTAGACCCCTATAATTCACCCCTCCACTTT; CDR3: CAWSVLDPYNSPLHF
length: 16; J: TRBJ2-7; size: -; D: TRBD2; V: TRBV27; DNA: TGTGCCAGCAGTTCACTCACTAGCGGGGGTTCCTACGAGCAGTACTTC; CDR3: CASSSLTSGGSYEQYF
length: 12; J: TRBJ1-1; size: -; D: -; V: TRBV6-5; DNA: TGTGCCAGCAGTCCAGTGAACACTGAAGCTTTCTTT; CDR3: CASSPVNTEAFF
length: 14; J: TRBJ2-1; size: -; D: -; V: TRBV25-1; DNA: TGTGCCAGCAGCGCCCAGCGACTCTACAATGAGCAGTTCTTC; CDR3: CASSAQRLYNEQFF
length: 15; J: TRBJ1-1; size: -; D: -; V: TRBV28; DNA: TGTGCCAGCAGTTTATTTGCGGTACAGGAAGGTGAAGCTTTCTTT; CDR3: CASSLFAVQEGEAFF
length: 17; J: TRBJ2-6; size: once; D: TRBD1; V: TRBV11-3; DNA: TGTGCCAGCAGCTTATTCGGACAGGGCTCTGGGGCCAACGTCCTGACTTTC; CDR3: CASSLFGQGSGANVLTF
length: 13; J: TRBJ2-2; size: once; D: -; V: TRBV27; DNA: TGTGCCAGCAGTCGTAGCGAAACCGGGGAGCTGTTTTTT; CDR3: CASSRSETGELFF
length: 16; J: TRBJ2-5; size: once; D: -; V: TRBV28; DNA: TGTGCCAGCAGTTTATTGAGATTCGGAGACGTTGAGACCCAGTACTTC; CDR3: CASSLLRFGDVETQYF
length: 14; J: TRBJ2-3; size: -; D: -; V: TRBV13; DNA: TGTGCCAGCAGCGTCCGCAGCGGCACAGATACGCAGTATTTT; CDR3: CASSVRSGTDTQYF
length: 16; J: TRBJ2-1; size: -; D: -; V: TRBV19; DNA: TGTGCCAGTAGTATTAGGGGACAAGGGTTCGTCAATGAGCAGTTCTTC; CDR3: CASSIRGQGFVNEQFF
length: 15; J: TRBJ2-1; size: -; D: -; V: TRBV4-1; DNA: TGCGCCAGCAGCCAACCGGTGAGCCGATACAATGAGCAGTTCTTC; CDR3: CASSQPVSRYNEQFF
length: 13; J: TRBJ1-1; size: -; D: -; V: TRBV7-3; DNA: TGTGCCAGCAGCTTCGACAGTAACACTGAAGCTTTCTTT; CDR3: CASSFDSNTEAFF